This entry concerns a single T cell receptor (beta chain). Its antigen is unidentified. Amplification of TCR beta CDR3 regions was performed using RNA transcripts as template. First-round RT-PCR of the TCR CDR3 relied on the HTBI primer set. MiXCR, run by TCRdb on the multiplex PCR reads, gives a single entry per CDR3 protein. The table shows a few hundred thousand distinct CDR3 sequences, with about 45% occurring only once. The data were taken from a study of T cells in Graves' hyperthyroidism and ophthalmopathy. Recently diagnosed hyperthyroidism of less than 2 months' duration affected patients aged 18 to 65. Pregnant or lactating patients were excluded, as were those with uncontrolled infection or other autoimmune disease. The study, taken as a whole, reports: Most thyroid clonotypes with frequency above 0.001 were detected in blood.

Germline V lookup: CDR1 LNHDA, CDR2 SQIVND (reference sequence). CDR3 length: 14 amino acids. With V trimmed by 7 bases and J by 4 bases, 5 bases remained unmatched. The TCR originated in a woman under 30 with Graves' hyperthyroidism. Material for sequencing was peripheral blood or thyroid tissue (not recorded which). The gene calls are TRBV19 and TRBJ1-5; 9 bases map to TRBD1. CDR3 coding DNA: TGTGCCAGTAAACTAGGGACAGGGAATCAGCCCCAGCATTTT. Protein product: CASKLGTGNQPQHF. The full variable domain, its missing parts supplied by reference TRBV19 and TRBJ1-5, is DGGITQSPKYLFRKEGQNVTLSCEQNLNHDAMYWYRQDPGQGLRLIYYSQIVNDFQKGDIAEGYSVSREKKESFPLTVTSAQKNPTAFYLCASKLGTGNQPQHFGDGTRLSIL.